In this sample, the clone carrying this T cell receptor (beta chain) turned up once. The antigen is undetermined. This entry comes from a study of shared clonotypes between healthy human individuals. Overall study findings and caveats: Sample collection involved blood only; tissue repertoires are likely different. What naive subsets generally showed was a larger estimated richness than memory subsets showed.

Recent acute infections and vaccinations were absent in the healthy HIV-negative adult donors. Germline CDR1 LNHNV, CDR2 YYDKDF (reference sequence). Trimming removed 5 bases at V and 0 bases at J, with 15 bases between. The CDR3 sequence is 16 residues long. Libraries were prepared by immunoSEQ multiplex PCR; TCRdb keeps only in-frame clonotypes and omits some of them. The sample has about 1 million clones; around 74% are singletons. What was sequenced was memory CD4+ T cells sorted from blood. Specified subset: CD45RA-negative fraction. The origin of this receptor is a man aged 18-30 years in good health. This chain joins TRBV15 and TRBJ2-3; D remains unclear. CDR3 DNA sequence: TGTGCCACCAGCTGGTCCGGCGGTACTAGCACAGATACGCAGTATTTT. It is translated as CATSWSGGTSTDTQYF.